This T cell receptor beta chain originates from a study of blood T cell repertoires in COVID-19. CDR3 length: 15 amino acids. V lost 4 bases to trimming and J lost 3 bases; unmatched junction nucleotides: 6. Germline-derived CDR1 and CDR2 are MGHDK and SYGVNS. Method: immunoSEQ multiplex PCR; TCRdb's copy keeps in-frame clones and lacks some. The sample holds just under 350,000 clones, approximately 87% seen once. This rearrangement joins TRBV25-1 to TRBJ1-3, with 7 positions matching TRBD1. The clonotype comes from a woman in her forties or fifties with COVID-19, enrolled during active disease. Sequencing input: peripheral blood. This CDR3 is CASSVQGGSGNTIYF. In DNA, the CDR3 is TGTGCCAGCAGTGTCCAGGGGGGCAGTGGAAACACCATATATTTT. Drawing the rest from reference TRBV25-1 and TRBJ1-3, the complete variable domain is EADIYQTPRYLVIGTGKKITLECSQTMGHDKMYWYQQDPGMELHLIHYSYGVNSTEKGDLSSESTVSRIRTEHFPLTLESARPSHTSQYLCASSVQGGSGNTIYFGEGSWLTVV.